Presented here are 3 T cell receptor beta chains from one specimen sequenced in a study of T cell responses to AZD1222 COVID-19 vaccine. The repertoire was sequenced with immunoSEQ multiplex PCR; TCRdb's copy has only in-frame clones and lacks some. The sample carries about 180,000 clones, 94% recorded once. Specimen: peripheral blood, collected 28 days after the second AZD1222 dose. The source of these receptors is an adult who received the AZD1222 COVID-19 vaccine.

The table lists this clone with a count of one. This CDR3 reads CASSYSLGYGADTQYF. The CDR3 DNA reads as TGTGCCAGCAGTTACTCGTTGGGGTATGGTGCAGATACGCAGTATTTT. The chain carries TRBV6-2 or TRBV6-3 and TRBJ2-3; D not certain. The CDR3 loop spans 16 amino acids. CDR1 is MNHEY and CDR2 is SVGEGT in the germline V gene. With 0 bases removed from V and 4 bases from J, the gap between germline ends came to 14 bases.

The chain couples TRBV11-2 to TRBJ1-6, with 9 bases matching TRBD1. Germline assignment: CDR1 SGHAT and CDR2 FQNNGV. J was trimmed by 7 bases and V by 5 bases; bases with no gene match: 6. This CDR3 comprises 15 residues. The CDR3 region has the DNA TGTGCCAGCAGCCGGACAGGGGCCCAAAATTCACCCCTCCACTTT. It specifies CASSRTGAQNSPLHF.

The CDR3 loop reads CASEDRANEKLFF. The DNA for the CDR3 is TGTGCCAGCGAGGACAGGGCGAATGAAAAACTGTTTTTT. V gene TRBV28 combines with J gene TRBJ1-4, with 8 nucleotides matching TRBD1. CDR3 size: 13 residues. Losses at the gene ends were 8 bases for V and 5 bases for J; bases not matched to a gene: 4. Looked up from germline, CDR1 is MDHEN and CDR2 is SYDVKM. Filled out from reference TRBV28 and TRBJ1-4, the complete variable domain reads DVKVTQSSRYLVKRTGEKVFLECVQDMDHENMFWYRQDPGLGLRLIYFSYDVKMKEKGDIPEGYSVSREKKERFSLILESASTNQTSMYLCASEDRANEKLFFGSGTQLSVL.